A single sample gave rise to the 9 T cell receptor beta chains below, sequenced in a study of shared clonotypes between healthy human individuals. Clones were sequenced by immunoSEQ multiplex PCR, and TCRdb holds only the in-frame ones, with some missing. Of 2 million to 2.5 million clones listed, more than 90% are singletons. Material for sequencing was naive CD4+ T cells sorted from blood. The sample's subset: CD45RA+ positively selected. These receptors originate from a man aged 18 to 30 in good health.

This clone was seen only a few times. Other DNA sequences in the sample encode the same CDR3. The V gene is TRBV30, the J gene TRBJ1-1, with a possible D match to TRBD1 (6 bases). V lost 2 bases, J lost 2 bases, and 9 bases lay in between. Germline V CDR1 and CDR2: GTSNPN, SVGIG (reference sequence). CDR3 length: 13 amino acids. The CDR3 DNA follows: TGTGCCTGGAGTTCCAGGGGAAACACTGAAGCTTTCTTT. This gives the protein CAWSSRGNTEAFF.

In DNA form, the CDR3 reads TGTGCCAGCAGCACCCCGGGACTAAACTCCTACGAGCAGTACTTC. Translation: CASSTPGLNSYEQYF. The chain recombines TRBV21-1 with TRBJ2-7; TRBD2, as called in the table, went unchecked against the DNA. TRBV21-1 corresponds to a pseudogene. CDR3 size: 15 residues.

Of note for this clone: The same CDR3 can be traced to other DNA sequences in this sample. The gene calls are TRBV5-4 and TRBJ2-2, with 7 bases fitting TRBD2. Unmatched junction bases numbered 2, after V lost 0 bases and J lost 0 bases. Germline assignment: CDR1 SGHNT and CDR2 YYREEE (reference sequence). This CDR3 has 16 residues. This chain's CDR3 is CASSLAAGANTGELFF. Written as DNA, the CDR3 is TGTGCCAGCAGCTTGGCCGCGGGGGCGAACACCGGGGAGCTGTTTTTT.

The chain joins TRBV13 to TRBJ2-1, with D uncertain. Looked up from germline, CDR1 is PRHDT and CDR2 is FYEKMQ (reference sequence). The CDR3 runs to 10 residues. Deletions cut 5 bases from V and 6 bases from J, with 2 bases between. Here the CDR3 DNA reads TGTGCCAGCAGCGGCAATGAGCAGTTCTTC. Residues: CASSGNEQFF.

This chain uses TRBV11-2 with TRBJ1-2; possibly TRBD1 for D (5 bases). The CDR3 has 14 amino acids. V gave up 0 bases and J gave up 7 bases, with 12 bases separating them. Germline V CDR1 and CDR2: SGHAT, FQNNGV. The CDR3 spells CASSLDSGARGYTF. In DNA form, the CDR3 reads TGTGCCAGCAGCTTAGACTCTGGGGCCCGTGGCTACACCTTC.

The chain links TRBV7-9 to TRBJ1-5; unclear D gene. V was trimmed by 2 bases and J by 6 bases, leaving 11 bases between them. Germline V lookup: CDR1 SEHNR, CDR2 FQNEAQ (reference sequence). This CDR3 is built from 14 residues. In nucleotides, the CDR3 is TGTGCCAGCAGCTTATCTTCGGTGGCTCAGCCCCAGCATTTT. This translates into CASSLSSVAQPQHF.

This chain's CDR3 is CAISAQLAEQFF. CDR3 sequence (DNA): TGTGCCATCAGTGCGCAACTAGCGGAGCAGTTCTTC. V is TRBV10-3 and J is TRBJ2-1; 7 bases line up with TRBD2. Trimming at V came to 4 bases and at J to 10 bases, leaving 4 bases not matched to a gene. Germline values: CDR1 ENHRY, CDR2 SYGVKD. The CDR3 sequence is 12 residues long.

CDR3 bases: TGTGCCAGCAGCTTAGAGAGGGCCCCTCTAGCGAACGAGCAGTACTTC. Translating it yields CASSLERAPLANEQYF. This chain links TRBV7-8 with TRBJ2-7, with a weak D call TRBD2 (6 bases). V was trimmed by 1 base and J by 5 bases, leaving 18 bases between them. CDR3 length: 16 amino acids. Germline V gene data show CDR1 as SGHVS and CDR2 as FQNEAQ. The variable domain in full, completed from reference TRBV7-8 and TRBJ2-7, reads GAGVSQSPRYKVAKRGQDVALRCDPISGHVSLFWYQQALGQGPEFLTYFQNEAQLDKSGLPSDRFFAERPEGSVSTLKIQRTQQEDSAVYLCASSLERAPLANEQYFGPGTRLTVT.

The V call is TRBV10-3, the J call TRBJ2-1, with D unclear. CDR3 length equals 12 residues. The germline V gene has CDR1 ENHRY and CDR2 SYGVKD. V shed 3 bases and J shed 7 bases, with 7 bases lying between them. This chain's CDR3 is CAISDFGNEQFF. In DNA form, the CDR3 reads TGTGCCATCAGTGATTTTGGAAATGAGCAGTTCTTC.